This T cell receptor beta chain was captured by sequencing in a study of PD-1 blockade in classical Hodgkin lymphoma. Whole-study results and caveats: Sources of repertoire differences remain undefined, possibly disease activity or prior therapy.

Using immunoSEQ multiplex PCR, the repertoire was profiled, and TCRdb retains in-frame clones only, with some absent. Here the sample spans 15,000 to 20,000 clones, about nine tenths being singletons. This clone came up a few times. What it binds is not known. Trimming shortened V by 4 bases and J by 4 bases, and 14 bases separated the two germline ends. The germline V gene encodes CDR1 MDHEN and CDR2 SYDVKM. The length of the CDR3 is 16 residues. This sample's time point: newly diagnosed, previously untreated cHL patient sample. The sequencing input was peripheral blood mononuclear cells (PBMCs). This chain uses TRBV28 with TRBJ2-6; D gene unclear. This clonotype was obtained from a human donor with classical Hodgkin lymphoma. DNA of the CDR3: TGTGCCAGCAGTTCCCCAAAATCCGCAGGGGCCAACGTCCTGACTTTC. The encoded protein is CASSSPKSAGANVLTF.